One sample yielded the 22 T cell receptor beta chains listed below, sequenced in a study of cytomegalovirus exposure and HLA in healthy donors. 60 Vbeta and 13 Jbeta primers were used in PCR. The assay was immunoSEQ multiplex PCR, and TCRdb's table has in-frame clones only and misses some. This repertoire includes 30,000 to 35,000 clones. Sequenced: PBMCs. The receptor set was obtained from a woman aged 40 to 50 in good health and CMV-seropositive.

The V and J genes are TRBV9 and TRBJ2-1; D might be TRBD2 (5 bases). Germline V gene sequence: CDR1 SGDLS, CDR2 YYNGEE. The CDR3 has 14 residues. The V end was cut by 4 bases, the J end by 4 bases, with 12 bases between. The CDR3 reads CASSPQDFYNEQFF. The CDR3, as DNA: TGTGCCAGCAGCCCCCAGGACTTTTACAATGAGCAGTTCTTC.

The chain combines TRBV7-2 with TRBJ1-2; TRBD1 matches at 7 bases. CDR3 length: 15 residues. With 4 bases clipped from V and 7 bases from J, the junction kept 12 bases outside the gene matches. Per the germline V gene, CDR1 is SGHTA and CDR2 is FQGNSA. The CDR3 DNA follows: TGTGCCAGCAGCTCTCCGACAGGGCCTCAGGGTGGCTACACCTTC. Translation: CASSSPTGPQGGYTF.

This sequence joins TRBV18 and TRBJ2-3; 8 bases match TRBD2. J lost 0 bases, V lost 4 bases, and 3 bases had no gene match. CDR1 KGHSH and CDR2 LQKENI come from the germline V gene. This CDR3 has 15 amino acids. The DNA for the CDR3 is TGTGCCAGCTCACAACTAGCGGCTAGCACAGATACGCAGTATTTT. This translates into CASSQLAASTDTQYF.

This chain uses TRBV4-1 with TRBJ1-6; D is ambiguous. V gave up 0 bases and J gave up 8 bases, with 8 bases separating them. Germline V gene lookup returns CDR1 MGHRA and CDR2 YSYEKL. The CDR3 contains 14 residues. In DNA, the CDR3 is TGCGCCAGCAGCCAAGATCGCACAGATTCACCCCTCCACTTT. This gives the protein CASSQDRTDSPLHF.

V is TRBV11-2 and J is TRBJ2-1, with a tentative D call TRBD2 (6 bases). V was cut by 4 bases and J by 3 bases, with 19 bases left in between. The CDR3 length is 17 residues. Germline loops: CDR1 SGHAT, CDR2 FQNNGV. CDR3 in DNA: TGTGCCAGCAGCTCTCCACGGGCGAGGGGACTCTACAATGAGCAGTTCTTC. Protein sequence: CASSSPRARGLYNEQFF.

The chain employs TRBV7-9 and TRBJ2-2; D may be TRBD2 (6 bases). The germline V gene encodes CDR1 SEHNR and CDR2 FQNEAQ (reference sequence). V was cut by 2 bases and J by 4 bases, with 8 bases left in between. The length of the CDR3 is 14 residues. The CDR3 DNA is TGTGCCAGCAGCTTACTGCGGGGCACCGGGGAGCTGTTTTTT. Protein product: CASSLLRGTGELFF.

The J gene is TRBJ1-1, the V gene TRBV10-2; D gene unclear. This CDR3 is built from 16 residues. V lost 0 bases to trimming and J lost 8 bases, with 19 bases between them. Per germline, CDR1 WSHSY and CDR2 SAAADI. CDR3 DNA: TGCGCCAGCAGTGAGTCCCTCCCGGGCGGCGGAGGGGAAGCTTTCTTT. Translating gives CASSESLPGGGGEAFF.

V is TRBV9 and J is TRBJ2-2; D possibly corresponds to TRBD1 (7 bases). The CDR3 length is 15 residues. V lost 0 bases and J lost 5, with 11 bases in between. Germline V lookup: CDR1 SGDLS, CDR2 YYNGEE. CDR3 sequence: CASSVVTGRTGELFF. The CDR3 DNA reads TGTGCCAGCAGCGTAGTGACAGGGAGGACCGGGGAGCTGTTTTTT.

The chain's CDR3 is CAISPGQLEQYF. The CDR3 DNA reads TGTGCCATCAGCCCCGGACAGCTCGAGCAGTACTTC. The chain carries TRBV10-3 and TRBJ2-7; the D gene is possibly TRBD1 (6 bases). V dropped 6 bases and J dropped 6 bases, with 12 bases sitting between them. Germline CDR1 is ENHRY and CDR2 is SYGVKD. The CDR3 sequence is 12 residues long.

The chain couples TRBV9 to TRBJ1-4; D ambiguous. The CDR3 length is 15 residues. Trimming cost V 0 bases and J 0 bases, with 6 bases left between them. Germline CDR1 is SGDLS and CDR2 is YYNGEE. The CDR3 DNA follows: TGTGCCAGCAGCGTAGCCGGTGCAACTAATGAAAAACTGTTTTTT. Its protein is CASSVAGATNEKLFF.

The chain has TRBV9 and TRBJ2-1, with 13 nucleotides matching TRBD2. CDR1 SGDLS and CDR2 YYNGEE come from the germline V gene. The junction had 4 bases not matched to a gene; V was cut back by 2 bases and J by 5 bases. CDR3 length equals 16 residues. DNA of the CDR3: TGTGCCAGCAGCGTTGGGACTAGCGGGATGGACAATGAGCAGTTCTTC. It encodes CASSVGTSGMDNEQFF.

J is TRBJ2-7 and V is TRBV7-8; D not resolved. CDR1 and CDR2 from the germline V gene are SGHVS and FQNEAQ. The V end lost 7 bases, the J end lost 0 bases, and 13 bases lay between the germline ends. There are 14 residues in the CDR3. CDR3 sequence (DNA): TGTGCCAGCAAACTTTCACGAGGCTCCTACGAGCAGTACTTC. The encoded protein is CASKLSRGSYEQYF.

CDR3 nucleotide sequence: TGTGCCAGCAGTTCCTCTCCCGGGACAGGAGTGGTCACTGAAGCTTTCTTT. Translating it yields CASSSSPGTGVVTEAFF. V and J are TRBV27 and TRBJ1-1; 8 bases agree with TRBD1. The germline gives CDR1 MNHEY, CDR2 SMNVEV (reference sequence). V shed 4 bases, J shed 4 bases, and the junction held 14 bases outside the gene matches. This CDR3 contains 17 residues.

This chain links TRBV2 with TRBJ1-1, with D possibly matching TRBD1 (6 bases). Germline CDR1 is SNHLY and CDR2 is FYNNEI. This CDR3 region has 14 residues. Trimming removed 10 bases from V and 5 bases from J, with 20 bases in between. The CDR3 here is CATPGGGGETEAFF. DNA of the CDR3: TGTGCCACCCCGGGTGGGGGGGGCGAGACTGAAGCTTTCTTT.

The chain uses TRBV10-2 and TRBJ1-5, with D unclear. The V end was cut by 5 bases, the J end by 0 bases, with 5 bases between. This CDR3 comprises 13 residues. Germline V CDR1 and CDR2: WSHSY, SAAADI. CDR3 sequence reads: CASSPDSNQPQHF. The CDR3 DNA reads TGCGCCAGCAGTCCAGATAGCAATCAGCCCCAGCATTTT.

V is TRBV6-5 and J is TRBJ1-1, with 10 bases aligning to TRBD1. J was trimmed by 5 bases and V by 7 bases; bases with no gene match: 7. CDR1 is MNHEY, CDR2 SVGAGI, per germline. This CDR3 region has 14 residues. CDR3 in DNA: TGTGCCAGCACCCGGGACAGGGGTTTGACTGAAGCTTTCTTT. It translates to CASTRDRGLTEAFF.

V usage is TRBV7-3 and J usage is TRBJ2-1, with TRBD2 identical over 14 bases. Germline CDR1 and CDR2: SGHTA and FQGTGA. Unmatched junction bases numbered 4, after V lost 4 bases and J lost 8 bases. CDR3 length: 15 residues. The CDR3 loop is CASSSGLAGVDEQFF. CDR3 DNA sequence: TGTGCCAGCAGCTCGGGACTAGCGGGAGTGGATGAGCAGTTCTTC.

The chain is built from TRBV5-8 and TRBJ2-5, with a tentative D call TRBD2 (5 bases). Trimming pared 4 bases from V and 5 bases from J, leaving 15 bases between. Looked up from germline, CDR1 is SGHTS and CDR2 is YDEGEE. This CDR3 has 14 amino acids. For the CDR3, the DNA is TGTGCCAGCAGCGGAGCTATCCGGGGTGAGACCCAGTACTTC. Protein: CASSGAIRGETQYF.

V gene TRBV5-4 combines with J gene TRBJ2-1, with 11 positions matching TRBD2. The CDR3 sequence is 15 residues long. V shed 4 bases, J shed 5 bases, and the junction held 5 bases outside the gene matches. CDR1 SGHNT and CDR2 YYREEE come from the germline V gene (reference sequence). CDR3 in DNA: TGTGCCAGCAGCAGAGGGACTAGCGGTAACAATGAGCAGTTCTTC. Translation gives CASSRGTSGNNEQFF.

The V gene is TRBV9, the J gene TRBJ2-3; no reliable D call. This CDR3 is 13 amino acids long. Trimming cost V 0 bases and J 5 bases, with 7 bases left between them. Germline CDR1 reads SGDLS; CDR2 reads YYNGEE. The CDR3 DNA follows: TGTGCCAGCAGCGTAGGGGCAGTAGATACGCAGTATTTT. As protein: CASSVGAVDTQYF. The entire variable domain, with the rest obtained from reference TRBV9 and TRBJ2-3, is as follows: DSGVTQTPKHLITATGQRVTLRCSPRSGDLSVYWYQQSLDQGLQFLIQYYNGEERAKGNILERFSAQQFPDLHSELNLSSLELGDSALYFCASSVGAVDTQYFGPGTRLTVL.

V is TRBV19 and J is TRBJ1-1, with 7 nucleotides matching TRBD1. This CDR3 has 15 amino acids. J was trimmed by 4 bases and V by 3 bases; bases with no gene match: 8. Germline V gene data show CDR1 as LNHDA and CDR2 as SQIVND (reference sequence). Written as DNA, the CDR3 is TGTGCCAGTAGTATGAGACAGGGTCGGATCACTGAAGCTTTCTTT. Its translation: CASSMRQGRITEAFF.

The CDR3 spells CASSAGLAGVEQYF. CDR3 DNA: TGTGCCAGCAGCGCCGGACTAGCGGGAGTCGAGCAGTACTTC. This chain joins TRBV9 and TRBJ2-7, with 13 bases aligning to TRBD2. CDR1 SGDLS and CDR2 YYNGEE come from the germline V gene. V shed 3 bases, J shed 6 bases, and the junction held 3 bases outside the gene matches. The CDR3 runs 14 residues. The full variable domain, completed using reference TRBV9 and TRBJ2-7, is DSGVTQTPKHLITATGQRVTLRCSPRSGDLSVYWYQQSLDQGLQFLIQYYNGEERAKGNILERFSAQQFPDLHSELNLSSLELGDSALYFCASSAGLAGVEQYFGPGTRLTVT.